What follows are 32 T cell receptor beta chains derived from one specimen sequenced in a study of blood T cell repertoires in COVID-19. TCRdb's table, derived via immunoSEQ multiplex PCR, lists solely in-frame clones and lacks some. Among about 270,000 clones, around 84% were seen once, and the ten largest hold around 15%. The sample was PBMCs or T cells enriched from blood (not recorded which). The receptor source for this set is a man in his late teens or twenties who had recovered from COVID-19.

V usage is TRBV28 and J usage is TRBJ1-6; 8 bases agree with TRBD1. Germline V gene sequence: CDR1 MDHEN, CDR2 SYDVKM. The CDR3 consists of 17 residues. Trimming removed 6 bases from V and 0 bases from J; junction bases left unmatched: 7. Here the CDR3 reads CASSRDRTSSYNSPLHF. The CDR3 DNA reads as TGTGCCAGCAGCAGGGACAGGACGAGCTCCTATAATTCACCCCTCCACTTT. Full variable domain (outside the CDR3, taken from reference TRBV28 and TRBJ1-6): DVKVTQSSRYLVKRTGEKVFLECVQDMDHENMFWYRQDPGLGLRLIYFSYDVKMKEKGDIPEGYSVSREKKERFSLILESASTNQTSMYLCASSRDRTSSYNSPLHFGNGTRLTVT.

This clone was found a few times. The chain is built from TRBV18 and TRBJ1-5; D unresolved. Per the germline V gene, CDR1 is KGHSH and CDR2 is LQKENI. There are 15 residues in the CDR3. Trimming stripped 6 bases from V and 1 base from J, with 13 bases between. The CDR3 coding sequence is TGTGCCAGCTCGCTCGACGTGGGCAGCAATCAGCCCCAGCATTTT. Translated, it gives CASSLDVGSNQPQHF.

V and J are TRBV10-1 and TRBJ2-3; D possibly corresponds to TRBD1 (6 bases). Germline CDR1 is WNHNN and CDR2 is SYGVQD (reference sequence). The length of the CDR3 is 17 residues. V was pared by 3 bases and J by 1 base, with 17 bases between. The CDR3 is CASSERFRPGGTDTQYF. In DNA, the CDR3 is TGCGCCAGCAGTGAACGGTTTCGCCCAGGGGGCACAGATACGCAGTATTTT.

The chain is built from TRBV11-2 and TRBJ2-1; 8 bases fit TRBD2. CDR1 is SGHAT and CDR2 is FQNNGV in the germline V gene. Trimming at V came to 8 bases and at J to 2 bases, leaving 2 bases not matched to a gene. The CDR3 covers 13 residues. The CDR3 loop reads CASGLAAYNEQFF. CDR3 bases: TGTGCCAGCGGACTAGCTGCCTACAATGAGCAGTTCTTC.

This clone occurred a few times. The rearrangement uses TRBV7-3 and TRBJ2-5; 11 nucleotides match TRBD2. The CDR3 has 19 residues. Trimming took 0 bases from V and 1 from J; bases not matched to a gene: 10. In germline, CDR1 is SGHTA, CDR2 FQGTGA. The CDR3 spells CASSLTPGLAGQRQETQYF. The CDR3 DNA follows: TGTGCCAGCAGCTTAACTCCCGGACTAGCGGGTCAACGCCAAGAGACCCAGTACTTC.

The chain recombines TRBV7-8 with TRBJ1-1; TRBD1 might be the D (5 bases). The V end was cut by 0 bases, the J end by 5 bases, with 16 bases between. Germline assignment: CDR1 SGHVS and CDR2 FQNEAQ. The CDR3 has 16 residues. For the CDR3, the DNA is TGTGCCAGCAGCTTAGCCCCTCAGGGTGTATATACTGAAGCTTTCTTT. This sequence encodes CASSLAPQGVYTEAFF.

This clone appeared once. The chain combines TRBV24-1 with TRBJ2-1; D unclear. Germline CDR1 KGHDR, CDR2 SFDVKD. The CDR3 consists of 17 residues. V was pared by 5 bases and J by 0 bases, with 16 bases between. The CDR3 sequence: CATSASQGAGSYNEQFF. The CDR3 nucleotides read TGTGCCACCAGTGCGTCGCAAGGAGCCGGCTCCTACAATGAGCAGTTCTTC.

The rearrangement joins TRBV15 to TRBJ1-4; no definite D call. The CDR3 length is 15 residues. From germline, CDR1 is LNHNV and CDR2 YYDKDF (reference sequence). V was trimmed by 1 base and J by 8 bases, leaving 14 bases between them. The CDR3, as DNA: TGTGCCACCAGCAGAGCGGACTTCATGGGGGAAAAACTGTTTTTT. Encoded protein: CATSRADFMGEKLFF.

The genes are TRBV5-1 and TRBJ2-2; TRBD1 agrees at 8 bases. There are 15 residues in the CDR3. Germline CDR1 SGHRS, CDR2 YFSETQ. J lost 1 base, V lost 7 bases, and 6 bases had no gene match. The CDR3 coding sequence is TGCGCCAGCGATCAGGGGGCCGTGAACACCGGGGAGCTGTTTTTT. Translation: CASDQGAVNTGELFF. Together with reference TRBV5-1 and TRBJ2-2, the CDR3 gives the full variable domain: KAGVTQTPRYLIKTRGQQVTLSCSPISGHRSVSWYQQTPGQGLQFLFEYFSETQRNKGNFPGRFSGRQFSNSRSEMNVSTLELGDSALYLCASDQGAVNTGELFFGEGSRLTVL.

This chain uses TRBV6-4 with TRBJ1-6; D gene uncertain. V was clipped by 0 bases and J by 17 bases, with 2 bases between them. The V gene's germline CDR1 is MRHNA and CDR2 SNTAGT. This CDR3 comprises 9 residues. The CDR3 loop reads CASSDSVHF. CDR3 coding DNA: TGTGCCAGCAGTGACTCCGTCCACTTT.

The chain employs TRBV28 and TRBJ2-7, with TRBD1 as a possible D gene (6 bases). The germline gives CDR1 MDHEN, CDR2 SYDVKM. The CDR3 consists of 13 residues. V was clipped by 3 bases and J by 3 bases, with 9 bases between them. Here the CDR3 reads CASSLTGIYEQYF. DNA of the CDR3: TGTGCCAGCAGTTTGACAGGTATCTACGAGCAGTACTTC.

V usage is TRBV15 and J usage is TRBJ1-1; D ambiguous. The CDR3 contains 15 residues. In germline, CDR1 is LNHNV, CDR2 YYDKDF (reference sequence). The V end was cut by 1 base, the J end by 0 bases, with 9 bases between. The CDR3 sequence is CATSRAVAMNTEAFF. For the CDR3, the DNA is TGTGCCACCAGCAGAGCGGTAGCCATGAACACTGAAGCTTTCTTT.

This rearrangement joins TRBV19 to TRBJ1-5; TRBD1 is a possible D gene (5 bases). Per germline, CDR1 LNHDA and CDR2 SQIVND (reference sequence). The CDR3 runs to 15 residues. V lost 1 base and J lost 2, with 9 bases in between. Written as DNA, the CDR3 is TGTGCCAGTAGTATAGGACAGCTTGGCAATCAGCCCCAGCATTTT. Protein: CASSIGQLGNQPQHF.

The chain combines TRBV7-9 with TRBJ1-3; 7 positions match TRBD1. The V gene end was trimmed by 5 bases and the J gene end by 5 bases; junction bases not matched to a gene: 6. Germline assignment: CDR1 SEHNR and CDR2 FQNEAQ (reference sequence). The CDR3 runs 14 residues. CDR3 sequence (DNA): TGTGCCAGCAGCCCTGGGACAGACAGAAACACCATATATTTT. Its protein product is CASSPGTDRNTIYF.

V and J are TRBV7-9 and TRBJ2-3; 11 nucleotides agree with TRBD1. The CDR3 is 16 amino acids. Germline CDR1 is SEHNR and CDR2 is FQNEAQ (reference sequence). Trimming at V came to 2 bases and at J to 3 bases, leaving 4 bases not matched to a gene. CDR3 sequence: CASSLYGDRGTDTQYF. The CDR3 DNA follows: TGTGCCAGCAGCTTATACGGGGACAGGGGGACAGATACGCAGTATTTT.

Written as DNA, the CDR3 is TGTGCCAGCAGCTTTCAACAGGGGGGTGGCTACACCTTC. Encoded protein: CASSFQQGGGYTF. The gene calls are TRBV11-2 and TRBJ1-2; 8 bases match TRBD1. Trimming took 3 bases from V and 7 from J; bases not matched to a gene: 4. This CDR3 region has 13 residues. In germline, CDR1 is SGHAT, CDR2 FQNNGV.

The chain links TRBV18 to TRBJ2-2; D is possibly TRBD1 (6 bases). Germline V gene lookup returns CDR1 KGHSH and CDR2 LQKENI. The ends were cut back, 2 bases at V and 6 bases at J, with 7 bases in the middle. The CDR3 is 13 residues long. In nucleotides, the CDR3 is TGTGCCAGCTCACCAGAGGGGGCCGGGGAGCTGTTTTTT. Translation: CASSPEGAGELFF. The variable domain in full, with the rest retrieved from reference TRBV18 and TRBJ2-2, is NAGVMQNPRHLVRRRGQEARLRCSPMKGHSHVYWYRQLPEEGLKFMVYLQKENIIDESGMPKERFSAEFPKEGPSILRIQQVVRGDSAAYFCASSPEGAGELFFGEGSRLTVL.

The genes are TRBV28 and TRBJ2-7, with 7 bases aligning to TRBD1. Germline V gene lookup returns CDR1 MDHEN and CDR2 SYDVKM. Losses at the gene ends were 3 bases for V and 3 bases for J; bases not matched to a gene: 8. The CDR3 totals 15 residues. CDR3: CASSFVGGGSYEQYF. CDR3 in DNA: TGTGCCAGCAGTTTTGTAGGGGGCGGAAGCTACGAGCAGTACTTC.

This chain links TRBV19 with TRBJ2-1, with D uncertain. With 5 bases removed from V and 4 bases from J, the gap between germline ends came to 15 bases. Germline-derived CDR1 and CDR2 are LNHDA and SQIVND (reference sequence). This CDR3 is 15 amino acids long. In nucleotides, the CDR3 is TGTGCCAGTAGTTGGGCTCAAGATCAATACAATGAGCAGTTCTTC. The encoded protein is CASSWAQDQYNEQFF.

This chain connects TRBV7-8 to TRBJ1-1; no clear D. The CDR3 totals 14 residues. V was trimmed by 5 bases and J by 7 bases, leaving 17 bases between them. Per germline, CDR1 SGHVS and CDR2 FQNEAQ. CDR3 loop: CASSIPGMVSEAFF. The CDR3 nucleotides are TGTGCCAGCAGCATACCCGGGATGGTGAGTGAAGCTTTCTTT.

The chain employs TRBV5-1 and TRBJ2-2, with TRBD2 as a possible D gene (5 bases). This CDR3 spans 14 amino acids. The V end was cut by 2 bases, the J end by 6 bases, with 11 bases between. The germline CDR1 and CDR2 sequences are SGHRS and YFSETQ. The CDR3, as DNA: TGCGCCAGCAGCTTTGCCGAGGGCCCCGGGGAGCTGTTTTTT. Amino acid sequence: CASSFAEGPGELFF.

The genes are TRBV6-5 and TRBJ1-2; D gene uncertain. CDR3 length: 15 amino acids. Germline lookup yields CDR1 MNHEY and CDR2 SVGAGI. V lost 0 bases, J lost 0 bases, and 8 bases lay in between. The CDR3 DNA reads TGTGCCAGCAGTTACTCCGTGGCCGCTAACTATGGCTACACCTTC. Its translation: CASSYSVAANYGYTF.

The chain uses TRBV19 and TRBJ1-1; D unclear. The CDR3 runs 14 residues. Trimming left V 5 bases short and J 4 bases short, with 14 bases between. Germline V CDR1 and CDR2: LNHDA, SQIVND (reference sequence). DNA of the CDR3: TGTGCCAGTAGTGGAAGCCGGGTCCTCACTGAAGCTTTCTTT. It translates to CASSGSRVLTEAFF. Together with reference TRBV19 and TRBJ1-1, the CDR3 gives the full variable domain: DGGITQSPKYLFRKEGQNVTLSCEQNLNHDAMYWYRQDPGQGLRLIYYSQIVNDFQKGDIAEGYSVSREKKESFPLTVTSAQKNPTAFYLCASSGSRVLTEAFFGQGTRLTVV.

The genes are TRBV27 and TRBJ1-6, with a tentative D call TRBD1 (6 bases). Germline-derived CDR1 and CDR2 are MNHEY and SMNVEV (reference sequence). V gave up 6 bases and J gave up 10 bases, with 13 bases separating them. This CDR3 comprises 13 residues. The CDR3, as DNA: TGTGCCAGCAGCGCTAACAGGGTATCACCCCTCCACTTT. It is translated as CASSANRVSPLHF.

This rearrangement joins TRBV28 to TRBJ2-1; TRBD1 matches 9 bases. The V and J ends lost 9 bases and 3 bases, in that order; junction bases with no gene match: 6. CDR3 size: 14 residues. The germline V gene encodes CDR1 MDHEN and CDR2 SYDVKM. The CDR3 loop is CASQQGAIYNEQFF. DNA for the CDR3: TGTGCCAGTCAACAGGGGGCTATCTACAATGAGCAGTTCTTC.

The chain uses TRBV2 and TRBJ1-1; D gene ambiguous. Trimming left V 6 bases short and J 1 base short, with 12 bases between. Germline loops: CDR1 SNHLY, CDR2 FYNNEI. This CDR3 region has 14 residues. The DNA of the CDR3 is TGTGCCAGCAGCGCCCGAGGGAGGAACACTGAAGCTTTCTTT. It yields the protein CASSARGRNTEAFF.

The J gene is TRBJ1-1, the V gene TRBV27; 8 nucleotides match TRBD1. Germline CDR1 and CDR2: MNHEY and SMNVEV (reference sequence). The CDR3 spans 15 residues. The V gene end was trimmed by 6 bases and the J gene end by 4 bases; junction bases not matched to a gene: 10. CDR3 sequence (DNA): TGTGCCAGCAGACCGCTGACAGGGGTGGGCACTGAAGCTTTCTTT. It is translated as CASRPLTGVGTEAFF.

This chain connects TRBV9 to TRBJ1-5, with D possibly being TRBD1 (6 bases). The CDR3 contains 16 residues. Trimming cost V 0 bases and J 1 base, with 11 bases left between them. Germline V CDR1 and CDR2: SGDLS, YYNGEE. The CDR3 loop reads CASSVDGRGSNQPQHF. CDR3 nucleotides: TGTGCCAGCAGCGTAGATGGCAGGGGAAGCAATCAGCCCCAGCATTTT.

The chain is built from TRBV11-3 and TRBJ2-1; 9 nucleotides align to TRBD1. This CDR3 is 16 amino acids long. V dropped 5 bases and J dropped 5; count of bases not matched to a gene: 10. Looked up from germline, CDR1 is SGHNT and CDR2 is YENEEA. Here the CDR3 reads CASSGGRDRVHNEQFF. CDR3 coding DNA: TGTGCCAGCAGCGGCGGTCGGGACAGGGTCCACAATGAGCAGTTCTTC.

This clone was detected only a few times. The rearrangement joins TRBV2 to TRBJ1-2; D is possibly TRBD1 (5 bases). The CDR3 totals 13 residues. The germline V gene has CDR1 SNHLY and CDR2 FYNNEI. V dropped 3 bases and J dropped 4 bases, with 9 bases sitting between them. The DNA of the CDR3 is TGTGCCAGCAGTGATTCAGGGATCTATGGCTACACCTTC. This translates into CASSDSGIYGYTF. Full variable domain (missing parts from reference TRBV2 and TRBJ1-2): EPEVTQTPSHQVTQMGQEVILRCVPISNHLYFYWYRQILGQKVEFLVSFYNNEISEKSEIFDDQFSVERPDGSNFTLKIRSTKLEDSAMYFCASSDSGIYGYTFGSGTRLTVV.

The J gene is TRBJ2-1, the V gene TRBV7-2, with TRBD2 matching 7 bases. Germline values: CDR1 SGHTA, CDR2 FQGNSA. J lost 6 bases, V lost 6 bases, and 5 bases had no gene match. The CDR3 is made up of 13 amino acids. The CDR3 protein is CASRGRASNEQFF. The CDR3 DNA reads as TGTGCCAGCAGAGGGAGGGCGTCCAATGAGCAGTTCTTC. The complete variable domain, with remaining parts taken from reference TRBV7-2 and TRBJ2-1, reads GAGVSQSPSNKVTEKGKDVELRCDPISGHTALYWYRQSLGQGLEFLIYFQGNSAPDKSGLPSDRFSAERTGGSVSTLTIQRTQQEDSAVYLCASRGRASNEQFFGPGTRLTVL.

This chain links TRBV3-1 (or the pseudogene TRBV3-2) with TRBJ2-7; 7 positions agree with TRBD1. The CDR3 has 14 residues. V shed 4 bases, J shed 6 bases, and the junction held 9 bases outside the gene matches. The germline CDR1 and CDR2 sequences are LGHDT and YNNKEL (reference sequence). This CDR3 reads CASSLLKGASEQYF. The CDR3 DNA reads TGTGCCAGCAGCCTACTTAAGGGGGCCTCCGAGCAGTACTTC.